The 25 T cell receptor beta chains below come from one sample, sequenced in a study of T-cell memory formation after mild COVID-19. TCRdb fed the 5' RACE reads into MiXCR, producing one record per CDR3 protein. The sample includes about 45,000 distinct CDR3 sequences, roughly 7.2% of them seen just once. The specimen sequenced was PBMCs or a T cell subset sorted from them (not recorded which). These receptors came from a man between 18 and 35 years old who had mild COVID-19 (a few samples of this study predate the infection). Cell type and time point are not known.

This clonotype has ten or more counts. This chain links TRBV9 with TRBJ2-7; TRBD1 aligns across 7 bases. Germline assignment: CDR1 SGDLS and CDR2 YYNGEE. The ends lost 3 bases at V and 6 bases at J; junction bases unmatched: 6. The CDR3 contains 13 residues. The CDR3 is CASSAEGQREQYF. CDR3 nucleotide sequence: TGTGCCAGCAGCGCAGAGGGACAGCGCGAGCAGTACTTC.

V gene TRBV7-2 combines with J gene TRBJ2-7; D is perhaps TRBD2 (6 bases). The germline V gene encodes CDR1 SGHTA and CDR2 FQGNSA. The CDR3 spans 14 residues. Trimming left V 5 bases short and J 6 bases short, with 17 bases between. The CDR3, as DNA: TGTGCCAGCAGCACTAATCGGGGGTTGGGCGAGCAGTACGTC. It yields the protein CASSTNRGLGEQYV.

The chain is built from TRBV12-3 or TRBV12-4 and TRBJ2-5; TRBD1 or TRBD2 may be the D gene (5 bases each). This CDR3 has 13 residues. The germline V and J ends were trimmed by 6 bases and 5 bases, with 13 bases remaining between them. The CDR3 region is CASSKPGRETQYF. CDR3 sequence (DNA): TGTGCCAGCAGCAAACCGGGACGCGAGACCCAGTACTTC.

This clonotype has a count of ten or more. The chain carries TRBV5-1 and TRBJ2-3; perhaps TRBD2 as D (6 bases). The CDR3 sequence is 14 residues long. Trimming removed 3 bases at V and 3 bases at J, with 11 bases between. Germline values: CDR1 SGHRS, CDR2 YFSETQ. The CDR3 loop is CASSSPAGTDTQYF. CDR3 nucleotide sequence: TGCGCCAGCAGCTCTCCGGCGGGAACAGATACGCAGTATTTT. The variable domain in full, completed from reference TRBV5-1 and TRBJ2-3, reads KAGVTQTPRYLIKTRGQQVTLSCSPISGHRSVSWYQQTPGQGLQFLFEYFSETQRNKGNFPGRFSGRQFSNSRSEMNVSTLELGDSALYLCASSSPAGTDTQYFGPGTRLTVL.

This sequence joins TRBV7-2 and TRBJ2-3; TRBD2 matches at 11 bases. Looked up from germline, CDR1 is SGHTA and CDR2 is FQGNSA. CDR3 size: 17 residues. V shed 1 base, J shed 1 base, and the junction held 4 bases outside the gene matches. CDR3 amino acids: CASSLGVSGGGTDTQYF. The CDR3 nucleotides read TGTGCCAGCAGCTTAGGTGTTAGCGGGGGGGGCACAGATACGCAGTATTTT.

This clonotype has just a few counts. The V gene is TRBV20-1, the J gene TRBJ2-3, with D unclear. This CDR3 is built from 13 residues. V was cut by 1 base and J by 3 bases, with 8 bases left in between. The germline gives CDR1 DFQATT, CDR2 SNEGSKA (reference sequence). This CDR3 is CSARGVGTDTQYF. The CDR3 nucleotides are TGCAGTGCTAGAGGTGTGGGGACAGATACGCAGTATTTT.

This clonotype was seen more than once but under ten times. The chain is built from TRBV7-2 and TRBJ1-6; no firm D call. The CDR3 extends over 12 amino acids. Trimming shortened V by 1 base and J by 13 bases, and 8 bases separated the two germline ends. Germline-derived CDR1 and CDR2 are SGHTA and FQGNSA. CDR3 loop: CASSLGGRPLHF. The CDR3 DNA follows: TGTGCCAGCAGCTTAGGAGGCAGGCCCCTCCACTTT.

The rearrangement links TRBV7-8 to TRBJ1-2; 7 bases map to TRBD1. The germline gives CDR1 SGHVS, CDR2 FQNEAQ. The CDR3 contains 14 residues. V lost 5 bases, J lost 5 bases, and 8 bases stayed unmatched. CDR3 in amino acids: CASSPGTDGYGYTF. The CDR3 DNA is TGTGCCAGCAGCCCCGGGACAGATGGATATGGCTACACCTTC. Based on the CDR3 plus reference TRBV7-8 and TRBJ1-2, the full variable domain is GAGVSQSPRYKVAKRGQDVALRCDPISGHVSLFWYQQALGQGPEFLTYFQNEAQLDKSGLPSDRFFAERPEGSVSTLKIQRTQQEDSAVYLCASSPGTDGYGYTFGSGTRLTVV.

This chain uses TRBV9 with TRBJ2-7; perhaps TRBD2 as D (6 bases). This CDR3 has 16 residues. Germline CDR1 is SGDLS and CDR2 is YYNGEE. V dropped 2 bases and J dropped 0 bases, with 15 bases sitting between them. The DNA of the CDR3 is TGTGCCAGCAGCGTTGGGGTAGCGGAGAGCTCCTACGAGCAGTACTTC. This encodes CASSVGVAESSYEQYF.

This clonotype has just a few counts. CDR3 in DNA: TGTGCCAGCAGCGGCCGCCAGGGGCGCAATGAGCAGTTCTTC. It specifies CASSGRQGRNEQFF. The chain links TRBV7-2 to TRBJ2-1; possible D gene TRBD1, 6 bases. Germline CDR1 reads SGHTA; CDR2 reads FQGNSA. Trimming stripped 5 bases from V and 6 bases from J, with 14 bases between. The CDR3 extends over 14 amino acids.

The sample holds a few counts of this clonotype. The chain has TRBV5-1 and TRBJ1-6; D call uncertain. The length of the CDR3 is 17 residues. Per germline, CDR1 SGHRS and CDR2 YFSETQ. Between the trimmed V and J ends, which lost 0 bases and 3 bases, there was a span of 13 bases. CDR3 amino acids: CASSLAGSGFYNSPLHF. CDR3 DNA sequence: TGCGCCAGCAGCTTGGCGGGGTCGGGCTTCTATAATTCACCCCTCCACTTT.

V and J are TRBV20-1 and TRBJ2-6; D gene uncertain. The CDR3 covers 18 residues. Deletions cut 6 bases from V and 0 bases from J, with 21 bases between. Germline CDR1 and CDR2: DFQATT and SNEGSKA (reference sequence). The CDR3 DNA follows: TGCAGTGCCAAGAGGTCGGGCAATTACCTCTCTGGGGCCAACGTCCTGACTTTC. Its translation is CSAKRSGNYLSGANVLTF.

The table lists this clonotype with a few counts. This chain connects TRBV4-2 to TRBJ2-5, with 8 positions matching TRBD1. The CDR3 runs 17 residues. Unmatched junction bases numbered 17, after V lost 4 bases and J lost 7 bases. The germline V gene has CDR1 LGHNA and CDR2 YNFKEQ. The CDR3 loop reads CASSPQEQGAVPGTQYF. The CDR3 coding sequence is TGTGCCAGCAGCCCCCAGGAGCAGGGGGCAGTCCCAGGGACCCAGTACTTC.

This clonotype turned up a few times. The V gene is TRBV29-1, the J gene TRBJ2-3, with 10 bases that match TRBD1. V lost 7 bases, J lost 5 bases, and 3 bases stayed unmatched. The length of the CDR3 is 12 residues. Germline V gene lookup returns CDR1 SQVTM and CDR2 ANQGSEA. This CDR3 reads CSGGTGVDTQYF. CDR3 bases: TGCAGCGGGGGGACAGGGGTAGATACGCAGTATTTT.

This clonotype was detected many times. V usage is TRBV12-3 or TRBV12-4 and J usage is TRBJ2-4; TRBD1 might be the D (6 bases). The CDR3 is made up of 14 amino acids. Trimming removed 7 bases at V and 8 bases at J, with 18 bases between. CDR3 in amino acids: CASKLRGSVDIQYF. Here the CDR3 DNA reads TGTGCCAGCAAATTAAGGGGGTCTGTTGACATTCAGTACTTC.

Written as DNA, the CDR3 is TGTGCCAGCAGCTTGGTTGTTGGGGACAGGGAAGTTGCTTTCTTT. Protein product: CASSLVVGDREVAFF. The V and J genes are TRBV5-6 and TRBJ1-1; 9 bases map to TRBD1. The V gene's germline CDR1 is SGHDT and CDR2 YYEEEE. The CDR3 is 15 residues long. Trimming at V came to 0 bases and at J to 11 bases, leaving 11 bases not matched to a gene.

This clonotype has at least ten counts. The chain couples TRBV5-1 to TRBJ2-7; 8 nucleotides align to TRBD1. The V gene end was trimmed by 5 bases and the J gene end by 4 bases; junction bases not matched to a gene: 8. Germline V lookup: CDR1 SGHRS, CDR2 YFSETQ. The CDR3 consists of 14 residues. The CDR3 here is CASSRQGIRYEQYF. The CDR3 DNA reads as TGCGCCAGCAGTCGACAGGGGATTCGGTACGAGCAGTACTTC.

This rearrangement joins TRBV19 to TRBJ1-6; 7 nucleotides align to TRBD1. The CDR3 loop spans 17 amino acids. CDR1 and CDR2 (germline): LNHDA, SQIVND (reference sequence). V was clipped by 0 bases and J by 11 bases; unmatched bases: 13. For the CDR3, the DNA is TGTGCCAGTAGTATAGATTTGGCAGGGGGTCTCGCTGCACCCCTCCACTTT. This translates into CASSIDLAGGLAAPLHF.

This clonotype occurred a few times. The genes are TRBV5-1 and TRBJ1-1; tentative D call: TRBD1 (5 bases). The germline V gene has CDR1 SGHRS and CDR2 YFSETQ. Trimming pared 4 bases from V and 0 bases from J, leaving 13 bases between. The CDR3 totals 15 residues. The CDR3 nucleotides read TGCGCCAGCAGCGGCGGGGCGGTGATGAACACTGAAGCTTTCTTT. It yields the protein CASSGGAVMNTEAFF.

This clonotype has at least ten counts. The chain combines TRBV7-2 with TRBJ2-4; weak D call: TRBD2 (5 bases). With 6 bases removed from V and 0 bases from J, the gap between germline ends came to 9 bases. Germline V gene lookup returns CDR1 SGHTA and CDR2 FQGNSA. The CDR3 has 14 residues. The CDR3 region has the DNA TGTGCCAGCAGAAGAGGGATAGCCAAAAACATTCAGTACTTC. This encodes CASRRGIAKNIQYF.

The chain links TRBV12-3 or TRBV12-4 to TRBJ1-2; D remains unclear. The CDR3 sequence is 12 residues long. The V end was cut by 3 bases, the J end by 8 bases, with 10 bases between. CDR3 DNA: TGTGCCAGCAGTTTTATGGGGTACGGCTACACCTTC. Its protein is CASSFMGYGYTF.

In regard to this clonotype: It may be a read error: a sequence one base away is much more abundant. The rearrangement uses TRBV7-9 and TRBJ1-2; no reliable D call. There are 13 residues in the CDR3. V was pared by 5 bases and J by 6 bases, with 13 bases between. Looked up from germline, CDR1 is SEHNR and CDR2 is FQNEAQ (reference sequence). CDR3 DNA: TGTGCCAGCAGCGCCCGGACGGACGATGGCTACACCTTC. Translated: CASSARTDDGYTF.

At least ten counts were recorded for this clonotype. The chain has TRBV7-2 and TRBJ2-2, with D tentatively TRBD1 (6 bases). The V and J ends lost 5 bases and 4 bases respectively, with 14 bases between them. The germline V gene has CDR1 SGHTA and CDR2 FQGNSA. The CDR3 consists of 15 residues. Written as DNA, the CDR3 is TGTGCCAGCAGCGCCCGACAGGCTATCACCGGGGAGCTGTTTTTT. Amino acids: CASSARQAITGELFF. The full variable domain, in which reference TRBV7-2 and TRBJ2-2 provide the parts outside the CDR3, is GAGVSQSPSNKVTEKGKDVELRCDPISGHTALYWYRQSLGQGLEFLIYFQGNSAPDKSGLPSDRFSAERTGGSVSTLTIQRTQQEDSAVYLCASSARQAITGELFFGEGSRLTVL.

This clonotype has ten or more counts. The V and J genes are TRBV29-1 and TRBJ1-2, with 9 bases lining up with TRBD1. Looked up from germline, CDR1 is SQVTM and CDR2 is ANQGSEA. V shed 7 bases and J 8 bases; nucleotides not matched to a gene: 11. This CDR3 has 13 residues. The CDR3 coding sequence is TGCAGCGCTGACCCCCAACAGGGGGCGGGCTACACCTTC. Encoded protein: CSADPQQGAGYTF. Full variable domain (outside the CDR3, taken from reference TRBV29-1 and TRBJ1-2): SAVISQKPSRDICQRGTSLTIQCQVDSQVTMMFWYRQQPGQSLTLIATANQGSEATYESGFVIDKFPISRPNLTFSTLTVSNMSPEDSSIYLCSADPQQGAGYTFGSGTRLTVV.

Many counts were recorded for this clonotype. V gene TRBV6-2 or TRBV6-3 combines with J gene TRBJ2-2; TRBD1 aligns across 9 bases. Looked up from germline, CDR1 is MNHEY and CDR2 is SVGEGT. V was clipped by 4 bases and J by 3 bases; unmatched bases: 9. The CDR3 has 17 residues. The CDR3 nucleotides are TGTGCCAGCAGTTCTCTACCGGGACAGGGACACACCGGGGAGCTGTTTTTT. Residues: CASSSLPGQGHTGELFF.